The 15 T cell receptor beta chains presented below share a single source sample, sequenced in a study of CD4 T cells in relation to SARS-CoV-2 and coronaviruses. No antigen is known for these receptors. The data were produced by immunoSEQ multiplex PCR, yet TCRdb's version contains in-frame clones alone and is incomplete. The table records 25,000 to 30,000 clones, 73% of them present only once. Before the COVID-19 pandemic, during about 2010-2018, CD4+ T cells were taken from unexposed donors. The cells were cultured for less than twelve days before CD4+ T cells were isolated. Source material: CD4+ T cells from PBMCs, cultured in vitro. The receptors come from a human donor in good health.

By sample share, this clone is large. J is TRBJ2-3 and V is TRBV30, with D unresolved. The CDR3 sequence is 12 residues long. From germline, CDR1 is GTSNPN and CDR2 SVGIG (reference sequence). Trimming shortened V by 2 bases and J by 14 bases, and 17 bases separated the two germline ends. The CDR3 here is CAWSRGGVVGYF. The CDR3, as DNA: TGTGCCTGGAGTCGAGGTGGGGTAGTTGGGTATTTT.

The genes are TRBV19 and TRBJ2-2; D may be TRBD1 (6 bases). The V gene's germline CDR1 is LNHDA and CDR2 SQIVND (reference sequence). The CDR3 runs to 15 residues. V gave up 3 bases and J gave up 3 bases, with 11 bases separating them. The CDR3 region has the DNA TGTGCCAGTAGTATCAGGGGACGGGACACCGGGGAGCTGTTTTTT. Translated, it gives CASSIRGRDTGELFF.

The chain has TRBV27 and TRBJ2-2; 7 bases fit TRBD1. The V segment lost 3 bases and the J segment 1 base; nucleotides outside the gene matches: 5. CDR1 and CDR2 (germline): MNHEY, SMNVEV (reference sequence). The CDR3 extends over 16 amino acids. The CDR3 DNA is TGTGCCAGCAGTTTTGGGGACAGAGGGAACACCGGGGAGCTGTTTTTT. Its protein product is CASSFGDRGNTGELFF.

V and J are TRBV6-5 and TRBJ1-5, with D possibly matching TRBD1 (5 bases). CDR1 and CDR2 (germline): MNHEY, SVGAGI. V dropped 10 bases and J dropped 5 bases, with 18 bases sitting between them. CDR3 length: 14 residues. Written as DNA, the CDR3 is TGTGCCACCACCACGGCCAGGGCGGATCAGCCCCAGCATTTT. Its translation: CATTTARADQPQHF.

The rearrangement links TRBV4-3 to TRBJ1-2, with D perhaps matching TRBD1 (5 bases). Germline V gene lookup returns CDR1 LGHNA and CDR2 YSLEER. Trimming took off 0 bases at V and 4 bases at J, with 12 bases between the two ends. CDR3 length equals 15 residues. The CDR3 loop is CASSQDGTGIYGYTF. Here the CDR3 DNA reads TGCGCCAGCAGCCAAGATGGGACGGGAATCTATGGCTACACCTTC.

The chain employs TRBV7-3 and TRBJ2-1; a possible D gene is TRBD2 (6 bases). The germline V and J ends were trimmed by 8 bases and 7 bases, with 24 bases remaining between them. Germline assignment: CDR1 SGHTA and CDR2 FQGTGA. The CDR3 consists of 16 residues. CDR3 sequence reads: CASAPGPGSGGNEQFF. As DNA, the CDR3 is TGTGCCAGCGCGCCGGGACCCGGGAGCGGAGGGAATGAGCAGTTCTTC.

The V call is TRBV5-6, the J call TRBJ1-4; D not certain. The CDR3 loop spans 12 amino acids. With 7 bases removed from V and 7 bases from J, the gap between germline ends came to 11 bases. From germline, CDR1 is SGHDT and CDR2 YYEEEE. The CDR3 is CASCFLGEKLFF. The CDR3 DNA reads as TGTGCCAGCTGTTTCCTAGGTGAAAAACTGTTTTTT.

The count of this clone is one. The V call is TRBV27, the J call TRBJ2-3; D remains unclear. Germline CDR1 MNHEY, CDR2 SMNVEV (reference sequence). Between the trimmed V and J ends, which lost 3 bases and 1 base, there was a span of 8 bases. The CDR3 runs to 14 residues. The CDR3 nucleotides are TGTGCCAGCAGTTTTTTATCCCGCACAGATACGCAGTATTTT. Amino acid sequence: CASSFLSRTDTQYF.

This clone turned up a few times. The rearrangement uses TRBV3-1 (or the pseudogene TRBV3-2) and TRBJ2-2; 11 bases are a match to TRBD2. There are 21 residues in the CDR3. V trimming: 0 bases; J trimming: 0 bases; junction bases outside the gene matches: 12. From germline, CDR1 is LGHDT and CDR2 YNNKEL (reference sequence). The CDR3 spells CASSQDIMLGTSGSNTGELFF. The DNA for the CDR3 is TGTGCCAGCAGCCAAGACATAATGTTGGGGACTAGCGGTTCGAACACCGGGGAGCTGTTTTTT.

This clone was seen a few times. The rearrangement uses TRBV4-1 and TRBJ1-1; possible D gene TRBD1, 5 bases. V gave up 2 bases and J gave up 10 bases, with 17 bases separating them. The CDR3 runs to 14 residues. Germline loops: CDR1 MGHRA, CDR2 YSYEKL. The chain's CDR3 is CASSQRGPGPLAFF. CDR3 DNA: TGCGCCAGCAGCCAACGGGGCCCGGGACCCTTAGCTTTCTTT.

The chain couples TRBV6-2 or TRBV6-3 to TRBJ2-7; D possibly matches TRBD1 or TRBD2 (5 bases each). The CDR3 has 16 amino acids. Germline V gene data show CDR1 as MNHEY and CDR2 as SVGEGT. Trimming shortened V by 2 bases and J by 0 bases, and 14 bases separated the two germline ends. The CDR3 loop reads CASSYVLPGTSYEQYF. CDR3 sequence (DNA): TGTGCCAGCAGTTACGTTCTTCCCGGGACCTCCTACGAGCAGTACTTC.

The chain uses TRBV5-1 and TRBJ2-2, with 8 nucleotides matching TRBD2. CDR3 size: 16 residues. Germline assignment: CDR1 SGHRS and CDR2 YFSETQ. Trimming at V came to 4 bases and at J to 1 base, leaving 6 bases not matched to a gene. In DNA form, the CDR3 reads TGCGCCAGCAGCCTCCAACTAGCGGAGAACACCGGGGAGCTGTTTTTT. Translation: CASSLQLAENTGELFF.

This chain links TRBV11-3 with TRBJ2-3, with 11 bases fitting TRBD2. V was pared by 4 bases and J by 0 bases, with 3 bases of the junction left unmatched. This CDR3 has 16 residues. Germline loops: CDR1 SGHNT, CDR2 YENEEA. Here the CDR3 reads CASSYGTSGSTDTQYF. CDR3 DNA: TGTGCCAGCAGCTACGGGACTAGCGGTAGCACAGATACGCAGTATTTT.

The chain couples TRBV18 to TRBJ2-1; tentative D call: TRBD1 (5 bases). Looked up from germline, CDR1 is KGHSH and CDR2 is LQKENI. Trimming removed 3 bases at V and 3 bases at J, with 18 bases between. The CDR3 extends over 17 amino acids. The CDR3 DNA reads TGTGCCAGCTCACCGGGGCATGGCAGCCAATACTACAATGAGCAGTTCTTC. Its translation is CASSPGHGSQYYNEQFF.

J is TRBJ1-5 and V is TRBV19; 11 nucleotides line up with TRBD1. The germline CDR1 and CDR2 sequences are LNHDA and SQIVND (reference sequence). V was pared by 7 bases and J by 7 bases, with 6 bases of the junction left unmatched. The CDR3 length is 14 residues. The CDR3 here is CASTQDRGLQPQHF. CDR3 nucleotides: TGTGCCAGTACCCAGGACAGGGGGCTCCAGCCCCAGCATTTT.